Shown below are 21 T cell receptor beta chains from a single sample sequenced in a study of shared clonotypes between healthy human individuals. Libraries were prepared by immunoSEQ multiplex PCR; TCRdb keeps only in-frame clonotypes and omits some of them. Found here are 2 million to 2.5 million clones, more than 80% of them singletons; the top ten hold under 0.45%. Material: naive CD4+ T cells from PBMCs. Subset noted: CD45RA+ positively selected. The receptor source for this set is a man between 18 and 29 years old in good health. Some clones in this sample may be carry-over from other donors' samples.

DNA for the CDR3: TGTGCCAGCAGCCAAAGGGCGGGTTTCGCTGAAGCTTTCTTT. Translation gives CASSQRAGFAEAFF. The chain has TRBV7-3 and TRBJ1-1, with unresolved D. CDR3 length equals 14 residues. The germline V gene has CDR1 SGHTA and CDR2 FQGTGA. Trimming removed 5 bases from V and 6 bases from J, with 16 bases in between.

This clone was detected once. The chain combines TRBV5-4 with TRBJ2-3; TRBD2 is a possible D gene (6 bases). Between the trimmed V and J ends, which lost 4 bases and 1 base, there was a span of 13 bases. CDR3 length: 15 amino acids. Germline lookup yields CDR1 SGHNT and CDR2 YYREEE (reference sequence). CDR3 sequence: CASSPGEAGTDTQYF. DNA for the CDR3: TGTGCCAGCAGCCCCGGGGAGGCTGGCACAGATACGCAGTATTTT.

The V and J genes are TRBV6-5 and TRBJ2-1; D remains ambiguous. V was clipped by 4 bases and J by 1 base, with 11 bases between them. Germline CDR1 reads MNHEY; CDR2 reads SVGAGI. The CDR3 length is 15 residues. CDR3 nucleotides: TGTGCCAGCAGTTTTCTCCCCGCATCCTACAATGAGCAGTTCTTC. Its translation: CASSFLPASYNEQFF.

V is TRBV9 and J is TRBJ1-1; possible D gene TRBD1, 5 bases. V was shortened by 5 bases and J by 1 base, with 12 bases between the two germline ends. The CDR3 sequence is 14 residues long. CDR1 is SGDLS and CDR2 is YYNGEE in the germline V gene. CDR3: CASSNGDANTEAFF. CDR3 sequence (DNA): TGTGCCAGCAGTAATGGGGACGCGAACACTGAAGCTTTCTTT. The full variable domain, with the rest looked up from reference TRBV9 and TRBJ1-1, is DSGVTQTPKHLITATGQRVTLRCSPRSGDLSVYWYQQSLDQGLQFLIQYYNGEERAKGNILERFSAQQFPDLHSELNLSSLELGDSALYFCASSNGDANTEAFFGQGTRLTVV.

The rearrangement uses TRBV5-1 and TRBJ2-1; possibly TRBD1 or TRBD2 for D (5 bases each). V shed 1 base and J shed 8 bases, with 13 bases lying between them. The CDR3 consists of 14 residues. From germline, CDR1 is SGHRS and CDR2 YFSETQ. CDR3 in amino acids: CASSLQRGSDEQFF. CDR3 DNA sequence: TGCGCCAGCAGCTTGCAGAGGGGTAGCGATGAGCAGTTCTTC.

The rearrangement joins TRBV27 to TRBJ2-1; D may be TRBD2 (6 bases). The CDR3 has 16 residues. Trimming left V 2 bases short and J 4 bases short, with 15 bases between. Germline CDR1 reads MNHEY; CDR2 reads SMNVEV (reference sequence). For the CDR3, the DNA is TGTGCCAGCAGTTTAGGATGGAGGGGCGATTACAATGAGCAGTTCTTC. It translates to CASSLGWRGDYNEQFF.

The rearrangement joins TRBV5-1 to TRBJ2-2; the match to TRBD1 covers 9 bases. CDR3 length: 16 residues. J gave up 6 bases and V 0 bases, and 6 bases lay outside the gene matches. CDR1 is SGHRS, CDR2 YFSETQ, per germline. DNA of the CDR3: TGCGCCAGCAGCTTGGACGCCAGGACAGGGGCCGGGGAGCTGTTTTTT. Its protein is CASSLDARTGAGELFF. Based on the CDR3 plus reference TRBV5-1 and TRBJ2-2, the full variable domain is KAGVTQTPRYLIKTRGQQVTLSCSPISGHRSVSWYQQTPGQGLQFLFEYFSETQRNKGNFPGRFSGRQFSNSRSEMNVSTLELGDSALYLCASSLDARTGAGELFFGEGSRLTVL.

The CDR3 loop is CASTRLGYGYTF. CDR3 DNA: TGTGCCAGCACCCGATTGGGGTATGGCTACACCTTC. This chain joins TRBV6-1 and TRBJ1-2; no definite D call. The CDR3 extends over 12 amino acids. Germline V gene sequence: CDR1 MNHNS, CDR2 SASEGT. The ends were cut back, 7 bases at V and 5 bases at J, with 11 bases in the middle.

The chain combines TRBV29-1 with TRBJ1-2; D gene uncertain. Germline V CDR1 and CDR2: SQVTM, ANQGSEA. V dropped 7 bases and J dropped 6 bases, with 3 bases sitting between them. The CDR3 runs to 8 residues. CDR3 region: CSANGYTF. CDR3 in DNA: TGCAGCGCAAATGGCTACACCTTC.

The chain employs TRBV28 and TRBJ2-7; perhaps D is TRBD1 or TRBD2 (5 bases each). Germline V gives CDR1 MDHEN, CDR2 SYDVKM. CDR3 length: 14 amino acids. Trimming pared 1 base from V and 3 bases from J, leaving 10 bases between. The DNA of the CDR3 is TGTGCCAGCAGTTTATTCGGGGCGAACTACGAGCAGTACTTC. It translates to CASSLFGANYEQYF.

CDR3 protein: CASSLQVTGEQYF. The CDR3 DNA is TGCGCCAGCAGCTTACAGGTGACTGGGGAGCAGTACTTC. The chain has TRBV5-1 and TRBJ2-7; D may be TRBD1 (5 bases). Germline values: CDR1 SGHRS, CDR2 YFSETQ. V lost 2 bases and J 7 bases, leaving 13 bases between the germline ends. The CDR3 totals 13 residues.

The chain recombines TRBV9 with TRBJ2-7; D is ambiguous. V lost 0 bases to trimming and J lost 0 bases, with 13 bases between them. Germline V gene data show CDR1 as SGDLS and CDR2 as YYNGEE. The CDR3 totals 16 residues. Here the CDR3 DNA reads TGTGCCAGCAGCGTAGGCCAGGCCACCTACTCCTACGAGCAGTACTTC. It is translated as CASSVGQATYSYEQYF.

J is TRBJ2-1 and V is TRBV6-1, with 7 bases identical to TRBD2. Germline lookup yields CDR1 MNHNS and CDR2 SASEGT. After removal of 2 bases from V and 4 bases from J, the junction contained 8 bases not matched to a gene. The CDR3 sequence is 16 residues long. CDR3 loop: CASSETSGNIYNEQFF. CDR3 coding DNA: TGTGCCAGCAGTGAAACCAGCGGGAATATATACAATGAGCAGTTCTTC.

V usage is TRBV7-2 and J usage is TRBJ2-5; 11 bases align to TRBD2. V was clipped by 3 bases and J by 5 bases; unmatched bases: 8. CDR1 is SGHTA and CDR2 is FQGNSA in the germline V gene. The CDR3 length is 16 residues. DNA of the CDR3: TGTGCCAGCAGCTTTATTAGCGGGAGGGCCGTGGAGACCCAGTACTTC. This sequence encodes CASSFISGRAVETQYF.

This clone is a singleton in its sample. The rearrangement links TRBV5-1 to TRBJ1-1, with D possibly being TRBD1 (5 bases). This CDR3 spans 15 amino acids. Germline assignment: CDR1 SGHRS and CDR2 YFSETQ. V lost 5 bases and J lost 5, with 19 bases in between. The CDR3 spells CASRVGNTGGTEAFF. The CDR3 DNA reads TGCGCCAGCAGGGTCGGAAATACGGGGGGAACTGAAGCTTTCTTT.

V gene TRBV5-4 combines with J gene TRBJ2-1; possibly TRBD1 for D (7 bases). The germline CDR1 and CDR2 sequences are SGHNT and YYREEE (reference sequence). The CDR3 contains 14 residues. Trimming shortened V by 0 bases and J by 6 bases, and 10 bases separated the two germline ends. The CDR3 region has the DNA TGTGCCAGCAGCTTGGGCAGGGGGGTCAATGAGCAGTTCTTC. This gives the protein CASSLGRGVNEQFF.

This chain links TRBV4-2 with TRBJ2-3, with 10 positions matching TRBD2. V shed 4 bases and J 6 bases; nucleotides not matched to a gene: 16. Germline V gene sequence: CDR1 LGHNA, CDR2 YNFKEQ. The CDR3 runs to 18 residues. In DNA form, the CDR3 reads TGTGCCAGCAGCCCCGGGAGGGTAGCGGGGGGTGGTGGGGATACGCAGTATTTT. It codes for CASSPGRVAGGGGDTQYF.

The rearrangement uses TRBV6-1 and TRBJ2-5; D unclear. Germline V gene data show CDR1 as MNHNS and CDR2 as SASEGT. This CDR3 comprises 16 residues. The ends were cut back, 4 bases at V and 2 bases at J, with 17 bases in the middle. The CDR3 here is CASSGNLPGLQETQYF. The CDR3 coding sequence is TGTGCCAGCAGTGGCAACCTTCCCGGGTTACAAGAGACCCAGTACTTC.

V gene TRBV7-4 combines with J gene TRBJ2-5; TRBD1 matches at 9 bases. The CDR3 loop spans 15 amino acids. The V segment lost 6 bases and the J segment 2 bases; nucleotides outside the gene matches: 7. Per the germline V gene, CDR1 is SGHVT and CDR2 is SQSDAQ. The CDR3 DNA is TGTGCCAGCAGAGGTAACAGGGGGCTGCAAGAGACCCAGTACTTC. Translation gives CASRGNRGLQETQYF.

The sample holds one count of this clone. This specimen includes other DNA sequences encoding the same CDR3. The V call is TRBV5-4, the J call TRBJ2-1; D might be TRBD1 (6 bases). CDR1 and CDR2 (germline): SGHNT, YYREEE (reference sequence). The CDR3 is 15 residues long. Trimming pared 3 bases from V and 1 base from J, leaving 11 bases between. CDR3 amino acids: CASSSSRGSYNEQFF. Written as DNA, the CDR3 is TGTGCCAGCAGCTCAAGCAGGGGATCCTACAATGAGCAGTTCTTC.

The chain joins TRBV5-4 to TRBJ1-1; D gene uncertain. Germline CDR1 and CDR2: SGHNT and YYREEE (reference sequence). The germline V and J ends were trimmed by 6 bases and 7 bases, with 13 bases remaining between them. The CDR3 spans 12 residues. CDR3 in amino acids: CASTRPYGEAFF. The CDR3 DNA sequence: TGTGCCAGCACCCGTCCCTACGGTGAAGCTTTCTTT.